This TCR beta chain was recorded in a study of shared clonotypes between healthy human individuals. Germline loops: CDR1 GTSNPN, CDR2 SVGIG (reference sequence). The CDR3 has 15 residues. Trimming removed 2 bases from V and 3 bases from J, with 13 bases in between. Healthy and HIV-negative, the adult donors had no recent acute infections or vaccinations. Researchers partitioned CD4+ cells into CD45RA+ naive and CD45RA-negative memory subsets. A deep-level run was used for the assay. Genomic DNA of every subset was divided equally among multiple immunoSEQ plates. Only in-frame clones appear in the TCRdb table, and some are missing; sequencing was by immunoSEQ multiplex PCR. The data hold a few million clones, with more than 85% observed a single time.

V usage is TRBV30 and J usage is TRBJ1-4; no definite D call. The source is a man between 18 and 35 years old in good health. Some clones in this sample may be carry-over from other donors' samples. Sequenced: naive CD4+ T cells from PBMCs. Subset specified: CD45RA+ positively selected. CDR3 region: CAWSPLGGSNEKLFF. CDR3 bases: TGTGCCTGGAGTCCCCTTGGTGGGTCTAATGAAAAACTGTTTTTT.